What follows is one T cell receptor (beta chain) and its context. Its antigen is undetermined. This entry belongs to a study of shared clonotypes between healthy human individuals. Study-level findings and limits: Naive CD4 clonotypes overlapped across a handful of donors at roughly 5.1%. It was the non-shared clonotypes that had lower generation probabilities than clonotypes shared by all four donors.

The DNA input per sorted-subset replicate PCR was roughly 180 ng, corresponding to 28,000 or so T cell genomes. TCRdb's copy holds only in-frame clones and misses some; the assay was immunoSEQ multiplex PCR. The table includes some 2,100,000 clones, roughly 95% detected once. Sequencing was done on a sample of naive CD4+ T cells sorted from blood. As to subset: CD45RA+ positively selected. This clonotype originated in a man younger than 35 in good health.

CDR3 bases: TGTGCCAGCAGCCAAGGGCCCGGTAACTATGGCTACACCTTC. This sequence encodes CASSQGPGNYGYTF. This chain joins TRBV14 and TRBJ1-2; D is unresolved. CDR1 is SGHDN, CDR2 FVKESK, per germline. This CDR3 region has 14 residues. The V gene lost 1 base and the J gene lost 1 base, with 7 bases spanning the gap.